Listed here is a single T cell receptor beta chain. Trimming stripped 6 bases from V and 0 bases from J, with 9 bases between. Germline CDR1 and CDR2: SGHTA and FQGNSA. The CDR3 runs 14 residues. This record comes from a study of blood T cell repertoires in COVID-19. Overall study: T cells, B-cell-depleted T cells, or PBMCs supplied cDNA or gDNA.

Original processing notes: Reference gene primer amplification in the assay estimated nucleated cell counts. Repertoires were generated with immunoSEQ multiplex PCR, while TCRdb's copy carries only in-frame clones and drops some. The V and J calls and clone size come from that table; D and trimming were worked out from the DNA. The table lists some 290,000 clones, 81% of them singletons, with 2.5% to 3.5% in the top ten. This chain uses TRBV7-2 with TRBJ1-5; D uncertain. What was sequenced was peripheral blood. The receptor comes from an older woman with active or convalescent COVID-19. The CDR3 region is CASSDFDSNQPQHF. As DNA, the CDR3 is TGTGCCAGCAGTGACTTTGATAGCAATCAGCCCCAGCATTTT. Full variable domain (missing parts from reference TRBV7-2 and TRBJ1-5): GAGVSQSPSNKVTEKGKDVELRCDPISGHTALYWYRQSLGQGLEFLIYFQGNSAPDKSGLPSDRFSAERTGGSVSTLTIQRTQQEDSAVYLCASSDFDSNQPQHFGDGTRLSIL.